These 8 T cell receptor beta chains originate from one sample sequenced in a study of cytomegalovirus exposure and HLA in healthy donors (dated by TCRdb to about 2017). Library generation was performed with the immunoSEQ multiplex PCR assay. For the multiplex PCR, a mixture combining 60 forward primers for TCR Vbeta segments and 13 reverse primers for TCR Jbeta segments was used. TCRdb mirrors the immuneACCESS table, restricted to in-frame sequences. Some clones are absent from its copies; in checked studies, under half trace to an unresolved V gene, and the reason for the others is unknown. The table for this sample lists 130,000 or so clones; around 75% of them were counted only once. Together, the top ten hold 2.5% to 4% of the sample. Sequenced sample: PBMCs. Receptors originate from a man between 35 and 55 years old in good health and CMV-seronegative.

The chain uses TRBV6-6 and TRBJ1-1; D is unresolved. V lost 7 bases and J lost 6, with 18 bases in between. This CDR3 comprises 14 residues. Looked up from germline, CDR1 is MNHNY and CDR2 is SVGAGI (reference sequence). DNA for the CDR3: TGTGCCAGCATCCCAGCGGGTGATTTCGCTGAAGCTTTCTTT. This encodes CASIPAGDFAEAFF.

This sequence joins TRBV6-6 and TRBJ1-4, with D tentatively TRBD1 (6 bases). The CDR3 sequence is 14 residues long. V was cut by 6 bases and J by 8 bases, with 16 bases left in between. CDR1 and CDR2 (germline): MNHNY, SVGAGI (reference sequence). The chain's CDR3 is CASRTGAHPEKLFF. The CDR3 DNA follows: TGTGCCAGCAGGACAGGCGCCCACCCCGAAAAACTGTTTTTT.

The gene calls are TRBV2 and TRBJ2-3, with 12 bases fitting TRBD2. Germline trimming cut 2 bases from V and 8 bases from J; bases unmatched to any gene: 5. The V gene's germline CDR1 is SNHLY and CDR2 FYNNEI. This CDR3 comprises 15 residues. CDR3 sequence (DNA): TGTGCCAGCAGTGAAACTAGCGGGGGGCTTGGTACGCAGTATTTT. This sequence encodes CASSETSGGLGTQYF.

The J gene is TRBJ2-7, the V gene TRBV4-2; TRBD1 aligns across 7 bases. Trimming removed 4 bases from V and 3 bases from J; junction bases left unmatched: 6. Looked up from germline, CDR1 is LGHNA and CDR2 is YNFKEQ. CDR3 length equals 14 residues. CDR3 in DNA: TGTGCCAGCAGCCCCCCGACAGGGTACTACGAGCAGTACTTC. Its protein is CASSPPTGYYEQYF.

This clone was detected a few times. This sequence joins TRBV30 and TRBJ2-5; TRBD2 matches at 12 bases. The CDR3 has 18 residues. Germline V gene data show CDR1 as GTSNPN and CDR2 as SVGIG (reference sequence). V lost 4 bases, J lost 5 bases, and 17 bases stayed unmatched. For the CDR3, the DNA is TGTGCCTGGAACATACTAGCGGGGGGCGTAACGTATGAGGAGACCCAGTACTTC. Amino acids: CAWNILAGGVTYEETQYF.

The chain recombines TRBV5-5 with TRBJ2-7; tentative D call: TRBD1 (5 bases). The CDR3 spans 12 residues. CDR1 and CDR2 (germline): SGHKS, YYEKEE (reference sequence). V gave up 0 bases and J gave up 10 bases, with 11 bases separating them. The CDR3 spells CASSLALTEQYF. CDR3 nucleotide sequence: TGTGCCAGCAGCTTGGCCCTGACAGAACAGTACTTC.

The chain is built from TRBV23-1 and TRBJ2-1; tentatively, D is TRBD1 (6 bases). TRBV23-1 qualifies as an ORF whose function is uncertain. Trimming removed 7 bases from V and 0 bases from J, with 16 bases in between. This CDR3 contains 16 residues. The DNA for the CDR3 is TGCGCCAGCAAAAAAGGGTCAGGGGTCTCCTACAATGAGCAGTTCTTC. It encodes CASKKGSGVSYNEQFF.

A remark on this clone: Germline and junction disagree at one end, which may indicate a read error. This chain connects TRBV7-3 to TRBJ2-2; TRBD1 is a possible D gene (5 bases). The CDR3 has 14 amino acids. Germline V CDR1 and CDR2: SGHTA, FQGTGA. The CDR3 DNA reads TGTGCCAGCAGCGTAACCCAGGGCTCCGGGGAGCTGTTTTTT. This encodes CASSVTQGSGELFF.